This TCR beta chain is from a study of CD8 T cells in ankylosing spondylitis. With molecular barcodes, quantitative 5'-RACE was used to make the TCR beta libraries. TCRdb reprocessed the 5' RACE reads with MiXCR, giving one entry per CDR3 protein. The data contain a few hundred thousand distinct CDR3 sequences, more than 9% of them seen just once; the ten biggest clones take up 9.1%. This clonotype has more than one count but fewer than ten. Its antigen is still unknown. Study-wide results and caveats: From matched ankylosing spondylitis synovial fluid, disease-linked clones were reportedly recovered at significantly enriched levels. Relatively rare in peripheral blood, disease-linked clones were also CD8+.

The germline V and J ends were trimmed by 4 bases and 7 bases, with 5 bases remaining between them. Germline CDR1 ENHRY, CDR2 SYGVKD. The CDR3 is 12 residues long. The clonotype comes from a female donor with ankylosing spondylitis or in good health (not recorded which). The sample taken for sequencing was blood, either unsorted or a sorted T cell fraction (not recorded which). The chain uses TRBV10-3 and TRBJ1-6; D not resolved. CDR3 DNA: TGTGCCATCAGTGGTGGGAATTCACCCCTCCACTTT. Translation gives CAISGGNSPLHF.